One TCR beta chain is described in this entry. What it binds is not known. This record comes from a study of T cell responses to AZD1222 COVID-19 vaccine. Turning to the study itself: Analysis merged second doses at about 4 or about 12 weeks.

V was shortened by 3 bases and J by 4 bases, with 6 bases between the two germline ends. The germline gives CDR1 MNHEY, CDR2 SVGEGT. This CDR3 region has 13 residues. Study outcomes and limitations: Spike as a whole was targeted by vaccine-associated CD4 TCRs, dominant at 160-218 and 743-854. Only six or seven AZD1222 recipients tested seropositive at baseline. Possibly, clonal diversity was underestimated; donors were largely white British and included more females.

Clones were sequenced by immunoSEQ multiplex PCR, and TCRdb holds only the in-frame ones, with some missing. The table has about 130,000 clones, approximately 88% seen once. The TCR originated in an adult in good health. The source was peripheral blood, collected on day 0 of AZD1222 vaccination. V gene TRBV6-2 or TRBV6-3 combines with J gene TRBJ2-2; the D is unclear. DNA of the CDR3: TGTGCCAGCAGTTATGTCCCCACCGGGGAGCTGTTTTTT. Protein product: CASSYVPTGELFF.